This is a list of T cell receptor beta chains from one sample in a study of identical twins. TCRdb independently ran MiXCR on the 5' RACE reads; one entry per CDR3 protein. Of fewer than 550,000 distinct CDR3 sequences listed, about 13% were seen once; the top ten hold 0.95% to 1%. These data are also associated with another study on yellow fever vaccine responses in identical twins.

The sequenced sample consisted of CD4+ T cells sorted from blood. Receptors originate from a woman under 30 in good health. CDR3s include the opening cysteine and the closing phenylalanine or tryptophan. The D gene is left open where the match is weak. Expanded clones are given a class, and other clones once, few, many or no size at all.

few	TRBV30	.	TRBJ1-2	CAWAPGHIYGYTF	TGTGCCTGGGCGCCGGGACACATCTATGGCTACACCTTC
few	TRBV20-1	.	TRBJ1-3	CSARGGAGNTIYF	TGCAGTGCTAGAGGGGGGGCTGGAAACACCATATATTTT
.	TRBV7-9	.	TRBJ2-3	CASSLARGGGTDTQYF	TGTGCCAGCAGCTTAGCGCGAGGAGGTGGCACAGATACGCAGTATTTT
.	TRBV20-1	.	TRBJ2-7	CSARNLAGAEEQYF	TGCAGTGCTAGAAACCTAGCAGGAGCAGAAGAGCAGTACTTC
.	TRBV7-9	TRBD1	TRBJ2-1	CASSLGGQGLNEQFF	TGTGCCAGCAGCTTAGGGGGACAGGGACTTAATGAGCAGTTCTTC
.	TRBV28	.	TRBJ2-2	CASSPGQMNTGELFF	TGTGCCAGCAGCCCCGGACAGATGAACACCGGGGAGCTGTTTTTT
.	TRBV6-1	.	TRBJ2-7	CASSPTKTYEQYF	TGTGCCAGCAGTCCGACGAAGACCTACGAGCAGTACTTC
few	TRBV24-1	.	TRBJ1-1	CATSDRTGTEAFF	TGTGCCACCAGTGACCGAACTGGCACTGAAGCTTTCTTT
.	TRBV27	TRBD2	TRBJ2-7	CASSVLAGNYEQYF	TGTGCCAGCAGTGTCCTAGCGGGAAACTACGAGCAGTACTTC
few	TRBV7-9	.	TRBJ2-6	CASSQGGANVLTF	TGTGCCAGCAGCCAGGGTGGGGCCAACGTCCTGACTTTC
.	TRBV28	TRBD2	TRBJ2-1	CASSLLGPGRLSWNEQFF	TGTGCCAGCAGTTTATTGGGTCCCGGGAGGCTAAGTTGGAATGAGCAGTTCTTC
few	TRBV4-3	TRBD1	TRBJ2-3	CASSQDPGQGATDTQYF	TGCGCCAGCAGCCAAGATCCCGGCCAGGGGGCAACAGATACGCAGTATTTT
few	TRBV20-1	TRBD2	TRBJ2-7	CSARVPSGNHEQYF	TGCAGTGCTAGAGTGCCTAGCGGGAACCACGAGCAGTACTTC
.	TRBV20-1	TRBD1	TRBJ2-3	CSARRTGADTQYF	TGCAGTGCTAGGAGGACAGGGGCAGATACGCAGTATTTT
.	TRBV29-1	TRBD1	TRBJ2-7	CSDGTGPPQYEQYF	TGCAGCGACGGGACAGGGCCCCCCCAATACGAGCAGTACTTC
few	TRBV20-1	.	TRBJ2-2	CSASDWINTGELFF	TGCAGTGCTAGTGATTGGATCAACACCGGGGAGCTGTTTTTT
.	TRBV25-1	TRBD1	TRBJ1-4	CASSTGQGRYEKLFF	TGTGCCAGCAGTACCGGACAGGGACGCTATGAAAAACTGTTTTTT
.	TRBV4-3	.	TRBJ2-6	CASSQAGANALTF	TGCGCCAGCAGCCAAGCTGGGGCCAACGCCCTGACTTTC
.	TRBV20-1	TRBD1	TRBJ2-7	CSAKGGTGTTYEQYF	TGCAGTGCTAAGGGCGGGACAGGGACCACCTACGAGCAGTACTTC
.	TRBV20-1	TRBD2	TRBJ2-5	CSAKSGGKETQYF	TGCAGTGCTAAGTCCGGGGGGAAAGAGACCCAGTACTTC
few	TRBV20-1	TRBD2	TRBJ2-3	CSATGLAGTQRGTDTQYF	TGCAGTGCAACGGGACTAGCGGGGACCCAGCGGGGCACAGATACGCAGTATTTT
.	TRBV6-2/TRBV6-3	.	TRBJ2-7	CASTDGSPQYF	TGTGCCAGCACCGACGGAAGTCCCCAGTACTTC
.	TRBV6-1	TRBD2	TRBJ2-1	CASSTPTSGRVDEQFF	TGTGCCAGCAGTACCCCGACTAGCGGGAGAGTCGATGAGCAGTTCTTC
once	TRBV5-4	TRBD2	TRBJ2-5	CASSLPSGRAVETQYF	TGTGCCAGCAGCTTGCCTAGCGGGAGAGCGGTGGAGACCCAGTACTTC
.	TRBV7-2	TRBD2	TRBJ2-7	CASRGLAGFEQYF	TGTGCCAGCCGTGGGCTAGCGGGTTTCGAGCAGTACTTC
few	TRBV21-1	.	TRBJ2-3	CASSRRTGADLGYMTDTQYF	TGTGCCAGCAGCAGACGTACAGGGGCCGACCTGGGGTACATGACAGATACGCAGTATTTT
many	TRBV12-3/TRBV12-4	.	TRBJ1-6	CASSSTEASPLHF	TGTGCCAGCAGTTCGACAGAGGCATCACCCCTCCACTTT
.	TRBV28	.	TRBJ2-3	CASSSPGAVTDTQYF	TGTGCCAGCAGTTCTCCGGGGGCGGTGACAGATACGCAGTATTTT
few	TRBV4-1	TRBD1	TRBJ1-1	CASSRGDRVNTEAFF	TGCGCCAGCAGCCGGGGGGACAGAGTGAACACTGAAGCTTTCTTT
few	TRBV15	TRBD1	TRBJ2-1	CATSGTGGYNEQFF	TGTGCCACCAGCGGGACAGGGGGCTACAATGAGCAGTTCTTC
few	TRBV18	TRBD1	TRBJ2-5	CASSPQGAQETQYF	TGTGCCAGCTCACCGCAGGGGGCCCAAGAGACCCAGTACTTC
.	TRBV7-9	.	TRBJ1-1	CASSPGTLSTEAFF	TGTGCCAGCAGTCCCGGGACCTTGAGCACTGAAGCTTTCTTT
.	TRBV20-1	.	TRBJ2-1	CSARQGAGSYNEQFF	TGCAGTGCTAGACAAGGGGCGGGGTCCTACAATGAGCAGTTCTTC
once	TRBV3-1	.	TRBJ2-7	CASSRVVGSSYEQYF	TGTGCCAGCAGCCGAGTTGTGGGGAGCTCCTACGAGCAGTACTTC
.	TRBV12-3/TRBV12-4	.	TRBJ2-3	CASRRYSTDTQYF	TGTGCCAGCAGGCGATACAGCACAGATACGCAGTATTTT
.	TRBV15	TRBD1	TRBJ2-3	CATSRDRPGQGASIDTQYF	TGTGCCACCAGCAGAGACAGACCGGGACAGGGCGCATCAATCGATACGCAGTATTTT
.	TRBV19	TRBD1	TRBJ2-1	CASSIPDRGQFF	TGTGCCAGTAGTATCCCCGACAGGGGGCAGTTCTTC
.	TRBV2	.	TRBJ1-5	CASSVEAGNNQPQHF	TGTGCCAGCAGTGTGGAAGCAGGGAACAATCAGCCCCAGCATTTT
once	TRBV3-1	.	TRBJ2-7	CASSQVEYYEQYF	TGTGCCAGCAGCCAAGTTGAATACTACGAGCAGTACTTC
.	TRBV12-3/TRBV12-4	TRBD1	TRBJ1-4	CASSPGGGRNEKLFF	TGTGCCAGCAGTCCAGGGGGGGGCCGTAATGAAAAACTGTTTTTT
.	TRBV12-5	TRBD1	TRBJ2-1	CASGLGTGGPYNEQFF	TGTGCTAGTGGTTTGGGGACAGGGGGGCCCTACAATGAGCAGTTCTTC
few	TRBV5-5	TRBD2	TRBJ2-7	CASSPGLAGASPYEQYF	TGTGCCAGCAGCCCGGGACTAGCGGGTGCCAGCCCCTACGAGCAGTACTTC
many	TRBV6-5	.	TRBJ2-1	CASSYMNEQFF	TGTGCCAGCAGTTACATGAATGAGCAGTTCTTC
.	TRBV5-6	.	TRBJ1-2	CASSLRSTGSSGYTF	TGTGCCAGCAGCTTGCGATCGACAGGTTCGTCTGGCTACACCTTC
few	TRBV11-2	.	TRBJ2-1	CASSPVAGPKRNEQFF	TGTGCCAGCAGTCCCGTCGCGGGGCCGAAACGCAATGAGCAGTTCTTC
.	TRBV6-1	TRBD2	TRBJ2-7	CASSDVFSGGASWKEQYF	TGTGCCAGCAGTGACGTTTTTAGCGGGGGGGCTAGTTGGAAGGAGCAGTACTTC